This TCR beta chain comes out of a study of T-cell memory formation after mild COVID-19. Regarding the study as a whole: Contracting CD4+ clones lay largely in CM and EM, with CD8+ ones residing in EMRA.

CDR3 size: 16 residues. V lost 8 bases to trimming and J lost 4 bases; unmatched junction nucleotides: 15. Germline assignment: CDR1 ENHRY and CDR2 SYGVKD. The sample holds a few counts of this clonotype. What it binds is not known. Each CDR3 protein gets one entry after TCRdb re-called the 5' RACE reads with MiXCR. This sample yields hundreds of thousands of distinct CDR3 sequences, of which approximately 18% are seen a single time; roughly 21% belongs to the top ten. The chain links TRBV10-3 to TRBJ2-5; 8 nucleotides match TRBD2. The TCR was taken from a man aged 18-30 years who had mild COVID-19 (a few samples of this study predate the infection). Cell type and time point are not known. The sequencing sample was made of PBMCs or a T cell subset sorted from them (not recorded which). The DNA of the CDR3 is TGTGCCATCGGGGCGCACGGCGGGGGGCGGTTAGAGACCCAGTACTTC. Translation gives CAIGAHGGGRLETQYF.